Sequencing of this T cell receptor (beta chain) was carried out in a study of regulatory T cells in long-lasting Graves disease. CDR1 is SGHTA and CDR2 is FQGNSA in the germline V gene. The CDR3 consists of 12 residues. The V end was cut by 3 bases, the J end by 7 bases, with 9 bases between. The time point: persistent/refractory GD, antithyroid drugs over 5 years with positive TRAb. PBMCs were the source of the RNA used for TCR sequencing. iRepertoire HTBI primers and Arm-PCR of CDR3 regions built TCR beta libraries. MiXCR, run by TCRdb on the multiplex PCR reads, gives a single entry per CDR3 protein. This sample has 600,000 to 850,000 distinct CDR3 sequences, with about 32% found just once.

The receptor's source is a female donor with Graves disease. The sequences come from peripheral blood mononuclear cells (PBMCs), collected when the disease was refractory, from a patient treated with antithyroid drugs. The chain carries TRBV7-2 and TRBJ1-1; D remains unclear. CDR3 protein: CASSFIGDEAFF. CDR3 DNA: TGTGCCAGCAGCTTTATTGGTGATGAAGCTTTCTTT.